The text below deals with one TCR beta chain. The controls, all healthy donors, were matched for age and sex. The sample belongs to a study of CD8 T cells in Susac syndrome. When the RNA was reverse transcribed, random hexamers were used with an input of roughly 0.5 to 1 ug. TCRdb used MiXCR to reprocess the immunoSEQ multiplex PCR reads, holding one entry per CDR3 protein. This sample has about 85,000 distinct CDR3 sequences, with just under 95% found just once. Germline V gene lookup returns CDR1 MGHRA and CDR2 YSYEKL. The CDR3 sequence is 13 residues long. Trimming pared 1 base from V and 6 bases from J, leaving 7 bases between.

Source material: CD8+ T cells from PBMCs. This chain joins TRBV4-1 and TRBJ1-5; unclear D gene. The sequence was obtained from a human donor in good health. This CDR3 reads CASSQVPPQPQHF. The CDR3, as DNA: TGCGCCAGCAGCCAAGTTCCTCCTCAGCCCCAGCATTTT.